Reported below is one TCR beta chain. This sample was included in a study of blood T cells in healthy people across ages. A second roughly 6 to 12 cycle PCR used barcoded and J-beta primers. MiXCR, applied by TCRdb to the 5' RACE reads, yields one record per CDR3 protein. The top ten hold approximately 14% of the sample, which has around 990,000 distinct CDR3 sequences, more than 30% seen once. The sequence came from a man aged 18 to 29 in good health. Sequenced sample: blood.

The CDR3 coding sequence is TGTGCCAGCAGTTACTCCGGGCGGGGGCGAGGTTCACCCCTCCACTTT. It codes for CASSYSGRGRGSPLHF. The chain uses TRBV6-5 and TRBJ1-6, with TRBD1 as a possible D gene (6 bases). Trimming stripped 0 bases from V and 9 bases from J, with 15 bases between. Germline CDR1 MNHEY, CDR2 SVGAGI. The CDR3 length is 16 residues.